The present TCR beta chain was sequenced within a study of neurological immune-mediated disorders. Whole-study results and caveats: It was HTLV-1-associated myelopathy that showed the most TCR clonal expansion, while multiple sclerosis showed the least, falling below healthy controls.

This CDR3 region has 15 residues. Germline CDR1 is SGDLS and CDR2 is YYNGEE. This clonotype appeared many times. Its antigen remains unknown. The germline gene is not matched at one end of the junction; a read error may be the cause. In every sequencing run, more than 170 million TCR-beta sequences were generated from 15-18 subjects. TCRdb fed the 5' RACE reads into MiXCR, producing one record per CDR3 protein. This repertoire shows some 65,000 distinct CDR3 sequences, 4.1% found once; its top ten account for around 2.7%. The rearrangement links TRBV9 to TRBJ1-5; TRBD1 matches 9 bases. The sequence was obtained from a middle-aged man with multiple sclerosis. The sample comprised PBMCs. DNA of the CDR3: TGTGCCAGCAGCGAGGGACAGGGTGGGAATCAGCCCCAGAATTTT. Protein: CASSEGQGGNQPQNF. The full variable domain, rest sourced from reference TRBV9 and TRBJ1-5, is DSGVTQTPKHLITATGQRVTLRCSPRSGDLSVYWYQQSLDQGLQFLIQYYNGEERAKGNILERFSAQQFPDLHSELNLSSLELGDSALYFCASSEGQGGNQPQNFGDGTRLSIL.